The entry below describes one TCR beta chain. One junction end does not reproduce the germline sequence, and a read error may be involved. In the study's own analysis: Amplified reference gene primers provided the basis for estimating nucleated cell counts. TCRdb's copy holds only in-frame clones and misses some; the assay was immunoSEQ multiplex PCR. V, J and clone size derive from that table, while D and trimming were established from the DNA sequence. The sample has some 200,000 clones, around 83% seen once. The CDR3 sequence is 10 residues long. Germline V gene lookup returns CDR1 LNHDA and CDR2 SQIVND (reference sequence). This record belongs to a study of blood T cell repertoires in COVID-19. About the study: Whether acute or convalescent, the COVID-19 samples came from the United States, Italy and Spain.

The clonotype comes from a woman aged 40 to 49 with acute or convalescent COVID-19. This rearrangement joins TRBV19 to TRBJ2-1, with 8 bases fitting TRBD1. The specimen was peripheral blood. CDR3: CASGTGRGIF. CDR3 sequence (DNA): TGTGCCAGTGGGACAGGCCGAGGGATCTTC.